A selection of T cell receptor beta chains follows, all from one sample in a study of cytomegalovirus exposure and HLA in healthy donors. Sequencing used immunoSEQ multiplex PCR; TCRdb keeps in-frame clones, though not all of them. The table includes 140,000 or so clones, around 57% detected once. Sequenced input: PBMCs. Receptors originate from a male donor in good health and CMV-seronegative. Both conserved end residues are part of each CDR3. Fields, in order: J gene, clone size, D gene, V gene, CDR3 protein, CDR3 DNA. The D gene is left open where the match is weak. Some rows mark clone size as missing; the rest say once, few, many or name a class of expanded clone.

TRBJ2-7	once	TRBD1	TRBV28	CASTPRTGIVYEQYF	TGTGCCAGCACCCCCCGGACAGGTATAGTTTACGAGCAGTACTTC
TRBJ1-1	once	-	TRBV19	CASRTDTELEAFF	TGTGCCAGTCGGACAGATACTGAACTTGAAGCTTTCTTT
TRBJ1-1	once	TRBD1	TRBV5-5	CASSFFRGVSNTEAFF	TGTGCCAGCAGCTTTTTCAGGGGGGTATCTAACACTGAAGCTTTCTTT
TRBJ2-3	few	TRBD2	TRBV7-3	CASSLGGSGSWDTQYF	TGTGCCAGCAGCTTGGGAGGGTCGGGGAGCTGGGACACGCAGTATTTT
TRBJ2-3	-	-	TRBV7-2	CASSLTGQRTDTQYF	TGTGCCAGCAGCTTAACCGGACAGCGCACAGATACGCAGTATTTT
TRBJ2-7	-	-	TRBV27	CASSLSLGRDYEQYF	TGTGCCAGCAGTTTATCCCTCGGACGGGACTACGAGCAGTACTTC
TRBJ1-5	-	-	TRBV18	CASSPRGPTSQPQHF	TGTGCCAGCTCACCACGCGGCCCAACGAGTCAGCCCCAGCATTTT
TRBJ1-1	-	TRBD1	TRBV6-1	CASSEWTGNTEAFF	TGTGCCAGCAGTGAATGGACAGGAAACACTGAAGCTTTCTTT
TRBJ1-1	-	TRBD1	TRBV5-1	CASSFGQGAFDTEAFF	TGCGCCAGCAGCTTCGGACAGGGGGCTTTTGACACTGAAGCTTTCTTT
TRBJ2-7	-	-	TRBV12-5	CASVPSLGTGGEQYF	TGTGCTAGTGTTCCCTCCCTTGGGACTGGCGGCGAGCAGTACTTC
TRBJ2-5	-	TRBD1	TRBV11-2	CASSPQDRGSWETQYF	TGTGCCAGCAGCCCCCAGGACAGGGGGTCTTGGGAGACCCAGTACTTC
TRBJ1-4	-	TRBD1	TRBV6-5	CASREQGAHEKLFF	TGTGCCAGCAGAGAACAGGGGGCTCATGAAAAACTGTTTTTT
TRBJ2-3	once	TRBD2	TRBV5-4	CASSHATSVADTQYF	TGTGCCAGCAGCCACGCTACTAGCGTCGCAGATACGCAGTATTTT
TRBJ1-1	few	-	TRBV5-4	CASSPRTEVNTEAFF	TGTGCCAGCAGCCCTAGGACAGAAGTCAACACTGAAGCTTTCTTT
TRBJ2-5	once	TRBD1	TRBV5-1	CASTQRTGRETQYF	TGCGCCAGCACACAGAGGACAGGAAGAGAGACCCAGTACTTC
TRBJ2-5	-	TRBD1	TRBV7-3	CASSADRGRETQYF	TGTGCCAGCAGCGCGGACAGGGGGCGAGAGACCCAGTACTTC
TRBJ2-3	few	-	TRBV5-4	CASSLGQGGDTQYF	TGTGCCAGCAGCTTGGGACAGGGAGGCGATACGCAGTATTTT
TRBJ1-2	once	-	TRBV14	CASSQQTRTYGYTF	TGTGCCAGCAGCCAACAGACACGTACCTATGGCTACACCTTC
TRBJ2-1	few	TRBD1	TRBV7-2	CASSPGGSYNEQFF	TGTGCCAGCAGCCCAGGGGGTTCCTACAATGAGCAGTTCTTC
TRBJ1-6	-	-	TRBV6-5	CASRVTGSQGPLHF	TGTGCCAGCAGGGTCACAGGATCTCAAGGCCCCCTCCACTTT
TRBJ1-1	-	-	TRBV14	CASSPQQGRYTEAFF	TGTGCCAGCAGCCCCCAACAGGGTCGGTACACTGAAGCTTTCTTT
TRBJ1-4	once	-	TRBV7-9	CASSPTGGGNEKLFF	TGTGCCAGCAGCCCAACGGGGGGTGGTAATGAAAAACTGTTTTTT
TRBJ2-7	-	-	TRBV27	CASSFTRGSYEQYF	TGTGCCAGCAGTTTTACCAGGGGTTCCTACGAGCAGTACTTC
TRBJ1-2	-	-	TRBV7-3	CASSPRGGPNYGYTF	TGTGCCAGCAGCCCGCGGGGGGGGCCGAACTATGGCTACACCTTC
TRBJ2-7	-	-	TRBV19	CASSEAGFYEQYF	TGTGCCAGTAGCGAAGCAGGGTTTTACGAGCAGTACTTC
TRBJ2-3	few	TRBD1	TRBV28	CASSLTGTGGYF	TGTGCCAGCAGTTTAACCGGGACAGGGGGGTATTTT
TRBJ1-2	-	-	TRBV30	CAWSTPVTANYGYTF	TGTGCCTGGAGTACGCCCGTGACAGCTAACTATGGCTACACCTTC
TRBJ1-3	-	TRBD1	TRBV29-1	CSVENRGGRNTIYF	TGCAGCGTTGAGAACAGGGGCGGTAGGAACACCATATATTTT
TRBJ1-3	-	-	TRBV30	CAWSVTAPGNTIYF	TGTGCCTGGAGTGTAACAGCTCCTGGAAACACCATATATTTT
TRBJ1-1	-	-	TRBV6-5	CASSGLGVAFF	TGTGCCAGCAGTGGGTTAGGAGTAGCTTTCTTT
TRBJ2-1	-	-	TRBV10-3	CAITTENEQFF	TGTGCCATCACGACAGAGAATGAGCAGTTCTTC
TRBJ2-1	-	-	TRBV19	CASSTQGPRLQFF	TGTGCCAGTAGTACCCAGGGGCCTCGGCTGCAGTTCTTC
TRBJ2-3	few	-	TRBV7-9	CASSSSTDTQYF	TGTGCCAGCAGCTCCTCCACAGATACGCAGTATTTT
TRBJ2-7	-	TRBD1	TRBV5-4	CASSLGGPGQVYEQYF	TGTGCCAGCAGCTTAGGGGGGCCGGGACAGGTCTACGAGCAGTACTTC
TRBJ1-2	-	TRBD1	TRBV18	CASSPAQGNYGYTF	TGTGCCAGCTCACCTGCACAGGGGAACTATGGCTACACCTTC
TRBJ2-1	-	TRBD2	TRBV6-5	CASSSGLANNEQFF	TGTGCCAGCAGTTCGGGACTAGCTAACAATGAGCAGTTCTTC
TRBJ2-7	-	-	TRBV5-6	CASSLEVGRAYEQYF	TGTGCCAGCAGCTTGGAGGTGGGCAGGGCCTACGAGCAGTACTTC
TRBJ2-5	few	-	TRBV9	CASSVEVLGTQYF	TGTGCCAGCAGCGTAGAGGTGCTAGGGACCCAGTACTTC